This T cell receptor beta chain was captured by sequencing in a study of T cell repertoires in aging, cancer and after chemotherapy. At the level of the study: Approximately 10 million TCR reads were in the whole dataset. Overall study results and limits: Across the chemotherapy interval, each cancer cohort showed higher median generation probability, suggesting thymic rebound.

Peripheral blood genomic DNA, not sorted cells or RNA, was the template. In this sample, this clonotype is medium-sized. Its antigen remains unidentified. Multiplex touch-down PCR with TRB-A/B primers amplified rearranged V-D-J TRB sequences. MiXCR was run by TCRdb on the multiplex PCR reads, yielding one entry per CDR3 protein. The profile shows thousands of distinct CDR3 sequences, roughly two fifths of them singletons. The source of this sequence is a human donor with a solid tumor. The specimen sequenced was blood.

The CDR3 region is CSVGQGPGPGELFF. The CDR3 DNA is TGCAGCGTTGGGCAGGGGCCCGGCCCCGGGGAGCTGTTTTTT. This chain uses TRBV29-1 with TRBJ2-2; tentatively, D is TRBD1 (6 bases). V lost 4 bases, J lost 6 bases, and 15 bases lay in between. This CDR3 contains 14 residues. Germline V lookup: CDR1 SQVTM, CDR2 ANQGSEA.